The present T cell receptor (beta chain) was sequenced within a study of T cell changes during pregnancy in multiple sclerosis. Sequencing was performed with immunoSEQ multiplex PCR; in TCRdb, only in-frame clones are kept and a portion is missing. The sample contains about 36,000 clones, 70% to 90% of which appear only once. With V trimmed by 4 bases and J by 1 base, 13 bases remained unmatched. The CDR3 loop spans 17 amino acids. Germline V gives CDR1 SEHNR, CDR2 FQNEAQ (reference sequence). The chain uses TRBV7-9 and TRBJ2-7, with TRBD1 matching over 7 bases. The starting material was CD8+ T cells from peripheral blood mononuclear cells, obtained in the third trimester of pregnancy. The receptor comes from a female donor with multiple sclerosis, enrolled in a pregnancy study. The CDR3 region has the DNA TGTGCCAGCAGCTCGCCTACAGGGGCCTATAGGTCCTACGAGCAGTACTTC. The encoded protein is CASSSPTGAYRSYEQYF.